This TCR beta chain was obtained from a study of lymphopenia after photon versus proton radiotherapy. Study-wide findings and caveats: Authors raise, but do not show, better survival with proton therapy. After lymphocyte nadir, photon-treated repertoires showed oligoclonal expansion, especially CD8+ Temra. Photon-treated patients lost naive T cells and TCR diversity; proton-treated stayed stable. Larger post-nadir TCR diversity loss correlated inversely with survival in deceased patients.

In regard to this clone: Its antigen is still unknown.

Sequencing was performed with immunoSEQ multiplex PCR; in TCRdb, only in-frame clones are kept and a portion is missing. Of about 28,000 clones listed, around 82% are singletons. V shed 5 bases, J shed 2 bases, and the junction held 3 bases outside the gene matches. Germline V lookup: CDR1 SGHAT, CDR2 FQDESV (reference sequence). This CDR3 has 14 residues. This TCR was recovered from a man aged 45 to 65 with gastric cancer. The J gene is TRBJ1-3, the V gene TRBV11-1; 7 positions match TRBD1. Here the sequenced sample was peripheral blood, taken from a patient treated with photon-based radiotherapy. CDR3 amino acids: CASSDQGAGNTIYF. The CDR3 DNA sequence: TGTGCCAGCAGCGATCAGGGGGCTGGAAACACCATATATTTT.